The clone carrying this T cell receptor (beta chain) was found a few times. What it binds is not known. The sample is drawn from a study of identical twins. General study points: Within twin pairs, the out-of-frame alpha sequences they shared showed excess low generation probability. Twins' excess sharing was less marked for out-of-frame beta sequences. Conclusions came from cross-sectional statistical analysis, not from following the same donors.

Unique molecular identifiers were in the cDNA, with template-switch universal primer binding. A single record per CDR3 protein comes from TCRdb applying MiXCR to the 5' RACE reads. The table lists 500,000 to 700,000 distinct CDR3 sequences, less than 9% of them singletons. Trimming took off 3 bases at V and 2 bases at J, with 15 bases between the two ends. The CDR3 is 15 amino acids. Germline CDR1 and CDR2: SGHRS and YFSETQ. These data are also associated with another study on yellow fever vaccine responses in identical twins.

The receptor comes from a woman in her late teens or twenties in good health. Sequencing was performed on PBMCs. The V and J genes are TRBV5-1 and TRBJ2-7; the D gene is possibly TRBD2 (6 bases). CDR3 loop: CASSSEGAATYEQYF. The CDR3 nucleotides are TGCGCCAGCAGCTCGGAGGGCGCTGCGACCTACGAGCAGTACTTC.